The entry below gives a single T cell receptor beta chain sequence along with its context. These data come from a study of OX40 agonist ivuxolimab in advanced cancers. As for the study in general: Ivuxolimab, an agonist antibody against OX40 (CD134), was given to patients. Age averaged around 60 years (range roughly 23 to 79), and more than 80% were male. In three patients, partial responses were observed, one with hepatocellular carcinoma and two with cutaneous melanoma.

Libraries were prepared by immunoSEQ multiplex PCR; TCRdb keeps only in-frame clonotypes and omits some of them. The sample contains about 68,000 clones, 86% of which appear only once. V was trimmed by 4 bases and J by 4 bases, leaving 11 bases between them. Germline loops: CDR1 MNHNS, CDR2 SASEGT. The CDR3 covers 14 residues. The sequencing here drew on CD4+ or CD8+ T cells sorted from blood, taken in a trial of the OX40 agonist ivuxolimab. The chain uses TRBV6-1 and TRBJ1-3; no definite D call. The sequence was obtained from an adult with an advanced solid tumor such as melanoma, head and neck, liver or kidney cancer. The CDR3 spells CASSGGSKGNTIYF. CDR3 coding DNA: TGTGCCAGCAGTGGGGGATCTAAAGGAAACACCATATATTTT.